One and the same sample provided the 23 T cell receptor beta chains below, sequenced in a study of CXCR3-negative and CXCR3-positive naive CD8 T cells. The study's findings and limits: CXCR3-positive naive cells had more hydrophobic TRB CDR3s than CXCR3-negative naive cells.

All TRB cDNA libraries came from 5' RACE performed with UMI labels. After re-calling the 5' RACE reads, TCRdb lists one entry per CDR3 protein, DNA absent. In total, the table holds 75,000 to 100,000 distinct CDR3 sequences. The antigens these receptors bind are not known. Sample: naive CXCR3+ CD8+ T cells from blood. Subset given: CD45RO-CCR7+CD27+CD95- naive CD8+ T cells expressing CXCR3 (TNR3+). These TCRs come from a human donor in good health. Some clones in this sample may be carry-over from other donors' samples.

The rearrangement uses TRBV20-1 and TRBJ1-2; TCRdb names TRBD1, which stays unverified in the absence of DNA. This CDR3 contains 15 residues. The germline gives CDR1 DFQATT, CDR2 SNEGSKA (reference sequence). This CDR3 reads CSARLFPDGDYGYTF.

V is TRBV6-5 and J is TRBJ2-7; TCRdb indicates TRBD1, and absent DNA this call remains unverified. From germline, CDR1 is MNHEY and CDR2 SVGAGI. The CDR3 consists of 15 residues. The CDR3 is CASSPEFGQGDEQYF.

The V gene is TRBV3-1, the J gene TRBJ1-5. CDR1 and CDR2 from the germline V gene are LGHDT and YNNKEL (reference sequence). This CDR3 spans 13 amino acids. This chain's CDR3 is CASSQEYNQPQHF.

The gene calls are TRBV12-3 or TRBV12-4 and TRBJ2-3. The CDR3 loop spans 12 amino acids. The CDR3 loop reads CASTDFRDTQYF.

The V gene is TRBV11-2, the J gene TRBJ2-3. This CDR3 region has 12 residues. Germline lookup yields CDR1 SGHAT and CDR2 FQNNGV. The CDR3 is CASSPFFDTQYF.

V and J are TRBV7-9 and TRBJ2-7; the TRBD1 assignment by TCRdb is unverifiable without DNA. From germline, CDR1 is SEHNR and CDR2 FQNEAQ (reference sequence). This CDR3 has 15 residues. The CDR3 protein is CASSLSDTGDFEQYF. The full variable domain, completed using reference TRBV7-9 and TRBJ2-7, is DTGVSQNPRHKITKRGQNVTFRCDPISEHNRLYWYRQTLGQGPEFLTYFQNEAQLEKSRLLSDRFSAERPKGSFSTLEIQRTEQGDSAMYLCASSLSDTGDFEQYFGPGTRLTVT.

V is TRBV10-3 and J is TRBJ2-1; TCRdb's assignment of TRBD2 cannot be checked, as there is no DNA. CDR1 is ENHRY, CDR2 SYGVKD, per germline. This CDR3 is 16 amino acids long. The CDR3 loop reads CAISPRDGRADNEQFF.

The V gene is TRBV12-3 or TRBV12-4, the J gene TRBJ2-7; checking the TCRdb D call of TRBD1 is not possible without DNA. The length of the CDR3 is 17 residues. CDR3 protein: CASTQALPGQGRYEQYF.

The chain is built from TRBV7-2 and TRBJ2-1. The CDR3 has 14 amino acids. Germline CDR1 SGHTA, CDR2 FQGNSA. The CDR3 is CASSLARMVNEQFF.

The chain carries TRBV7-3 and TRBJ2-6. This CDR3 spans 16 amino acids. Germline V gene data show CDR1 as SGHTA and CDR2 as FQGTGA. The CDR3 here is CASSFLRGTGANVLTF.

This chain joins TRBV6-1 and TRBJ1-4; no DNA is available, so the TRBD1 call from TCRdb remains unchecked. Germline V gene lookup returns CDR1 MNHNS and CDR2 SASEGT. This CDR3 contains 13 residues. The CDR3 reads CASSPRPEEKLFF.

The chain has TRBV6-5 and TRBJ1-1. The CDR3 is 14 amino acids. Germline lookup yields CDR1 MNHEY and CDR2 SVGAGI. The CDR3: CASSYSPGSTEAFF.

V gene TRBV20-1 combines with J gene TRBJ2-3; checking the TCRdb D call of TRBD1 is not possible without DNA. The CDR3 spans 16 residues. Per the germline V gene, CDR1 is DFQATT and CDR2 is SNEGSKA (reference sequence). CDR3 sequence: CSARPRGGVVTDTQYF.

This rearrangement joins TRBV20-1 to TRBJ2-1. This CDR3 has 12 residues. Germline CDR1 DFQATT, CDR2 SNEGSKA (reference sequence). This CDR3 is CSARDIIDEQFF.

This CDR3 reads CASSYVLGHSYNEQFF. The chain employs TRBV6-5 and TRBJ2-1. Germline V CDR1 and CDR2: MNHEY, SVGAGI. This CDR3 spans 16 amino acids.

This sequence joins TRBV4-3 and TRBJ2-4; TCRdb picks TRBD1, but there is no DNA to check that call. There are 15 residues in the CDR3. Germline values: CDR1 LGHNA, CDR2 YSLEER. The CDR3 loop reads CASSQDRAGMYIQYF.

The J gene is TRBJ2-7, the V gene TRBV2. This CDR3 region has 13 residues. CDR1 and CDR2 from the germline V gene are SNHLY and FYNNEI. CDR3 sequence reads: CASCLGSGYEQYF.

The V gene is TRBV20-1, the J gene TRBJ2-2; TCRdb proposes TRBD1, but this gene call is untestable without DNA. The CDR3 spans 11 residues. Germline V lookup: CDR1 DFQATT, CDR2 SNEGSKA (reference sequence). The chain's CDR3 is CSAPDHGELFF.

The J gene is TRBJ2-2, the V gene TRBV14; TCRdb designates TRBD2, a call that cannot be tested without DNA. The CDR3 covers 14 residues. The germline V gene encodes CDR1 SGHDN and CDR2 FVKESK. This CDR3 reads CASSQVGLTGELFF.

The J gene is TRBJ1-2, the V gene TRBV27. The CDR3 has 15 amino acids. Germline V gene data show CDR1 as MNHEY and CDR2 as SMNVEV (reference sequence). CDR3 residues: CASRPGTEANYGYTF.

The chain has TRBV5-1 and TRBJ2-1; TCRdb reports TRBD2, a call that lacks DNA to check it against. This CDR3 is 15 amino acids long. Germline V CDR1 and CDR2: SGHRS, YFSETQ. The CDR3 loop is CASSSLLTGGNEQFF.

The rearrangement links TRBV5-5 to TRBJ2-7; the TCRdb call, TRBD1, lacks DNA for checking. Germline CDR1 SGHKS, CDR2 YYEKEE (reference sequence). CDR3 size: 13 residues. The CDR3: CASSYNRGNEQYF.

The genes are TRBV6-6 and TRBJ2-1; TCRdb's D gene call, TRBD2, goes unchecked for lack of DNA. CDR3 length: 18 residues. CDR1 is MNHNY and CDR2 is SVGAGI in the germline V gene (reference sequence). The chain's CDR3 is CASSFFIVERGDPNEQFF.